The present entry profiles one T cell receptor beta chain with its context. Repertoires were generated with immunoSEQ multiplex PCR, while TCRdb's copy carries only in-frame clones and drops some. The data contain approximately 120,000 clones, about 89% of them seen just once; the ten biggest clones take up approximately 4.2%. Germline V gene lookup returns CDR1 SGHDN and CDR2 FVKESK. CDR3 length: 15 amino acids. Trimming pared 5 bases from V and 6 bases from J, leaving 19 bases between. The source of the sample is a study of T cell responses to AZD1222 COVID-19 vaccine. Sequences were derived from peripheral blood, sampled on day 0 of AZD1222 vaccination. V is TRBV14 and J is TRBJ1-1; perhaps TRBD1 as D (5 bases). This TCR derives from an adult in good health. The CDR3 sequence is CASSATATVSAEAFF. For the CDR3, the DNA is TGTGCCAGCAGCGCGACAGCCACAGTTAGTGCTGAAGCTTTCTTT.